This TCR beta chain was recorded in a study of naive and memory T cell subsets. Two oligonucleotides, mixed equimolar, formed the beta constant-region primer covering TRBC1 and TRBC2. The ligated cDNA underwent four PCR rounds using SP2 and nested alpha and beta constant-region primers. An oligonucleotide with the SP2 primer and a 12-nucleotide UMI was ligated to the cDNA 3' end. TCRdb reanalysed the UMI-ligation and nested PCR reads using MiXCR and keeps one entry per CDR3 protein. The sample includes 120,000 to 150,000 distinct CDR3 sequences, 22% of them seen just once. From the second PCR step, alpha and beta chains were amplified apart. Cells stained for CD3, CD4, CD8, CD45RA, CD27 and viability were sorted into four CD45RA/CD27 subsets. The CDR3 runs to 16 residues. With 5 bases clipped from V and 7 bases from J, the junction kept 10 bases outside the gene matches. CDR1 SGHTA and CDR2 FQGNSA come from the germline V gene.

As to this clonotype: As yet, its antigen is unknown.

The study, taken as a whole, reports: Clonotypes are single alpha or beta chains, not paired receptors. Possibly reflecting memory cells re-expressing CD45RA, a few larger clonotypes occurred in naive repertoires, especially CD8.

The sample was naive CD4+ T cells from blood. The rearrangement links TRBV7-2 to TRBJ2-1; 11 bases match TRBD2. The TCR was taken from a human donor in good health. CDR3 bases: TGTGCCAGCAGCCGCACTTCGACTAGCGGGATTAATGAGCAGTTCTTC. The encoded protein is CASSRTSTSGINEQFF. The entire variable domain, with the rest obtained from reference TRBV7-2 and TRBJ2-1, is as follows: GAGVSQSPSNKVTEKGKDVELRCDPISGHTALYWYRQSLGQGLEFLIYFQGNSAPDKSGLPSDRFSAERTGGSVSTLTIQRTQQEDSAVYLCASSRTSTSGINEQFFGPGTRLTVL.